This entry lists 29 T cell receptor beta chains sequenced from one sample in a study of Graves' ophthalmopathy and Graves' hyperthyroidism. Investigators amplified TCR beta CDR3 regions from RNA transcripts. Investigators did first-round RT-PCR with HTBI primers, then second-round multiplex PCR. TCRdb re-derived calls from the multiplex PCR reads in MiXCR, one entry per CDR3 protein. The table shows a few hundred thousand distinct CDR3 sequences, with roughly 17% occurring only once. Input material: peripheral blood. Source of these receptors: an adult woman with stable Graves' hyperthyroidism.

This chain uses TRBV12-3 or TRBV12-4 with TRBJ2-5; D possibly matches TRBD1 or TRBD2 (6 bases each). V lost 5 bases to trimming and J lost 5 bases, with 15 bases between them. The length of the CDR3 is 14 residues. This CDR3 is CASSPGGQWETQYF. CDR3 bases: TGTGCCAGCAGTCCTGGGGGGCAATGGGAGACCCAGTACTTC.

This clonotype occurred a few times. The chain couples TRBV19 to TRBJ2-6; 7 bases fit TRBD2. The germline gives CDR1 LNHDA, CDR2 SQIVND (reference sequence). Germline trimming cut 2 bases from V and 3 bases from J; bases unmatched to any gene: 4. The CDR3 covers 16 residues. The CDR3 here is CASSIPGRFGANVLTF. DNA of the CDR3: TGTGCCAGTAGTATACCCGGGAGGTTTGGGGCCAACGTCCTGACTTTC.

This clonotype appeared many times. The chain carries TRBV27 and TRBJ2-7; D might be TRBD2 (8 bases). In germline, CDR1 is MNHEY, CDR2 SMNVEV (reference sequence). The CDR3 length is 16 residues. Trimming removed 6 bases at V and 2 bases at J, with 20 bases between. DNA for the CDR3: TGTGCCAGCAGCCCACAGGGGACTAGTCACCCCTACGAGCAGTACTTC. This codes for CASSPQGTSHPYEQYF.

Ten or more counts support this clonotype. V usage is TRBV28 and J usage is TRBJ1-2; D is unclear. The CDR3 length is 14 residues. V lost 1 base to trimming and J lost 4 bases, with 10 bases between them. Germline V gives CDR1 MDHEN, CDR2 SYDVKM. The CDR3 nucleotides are TGTGCCAGCAGTTTATTGCACGGAAGCTATGGCTACACCTTC. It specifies CASSLLHGSYGYTF.

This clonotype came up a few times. DNA for the CDR3: TGTGCCAGTAGTAGGCGGGCGGGACAGATCAACAATGAGCAGTTCTTC. Translating gives CASSRRAGQINNEQFF. The chain is built from TRBV19 and TRBJ2-1, with D possibly TRBD1 on 7 matching bases. Deletions cut 4 bases from V and 5 bases from J, with 18 bases between. The CDR3 consists of 16 residues. The germline CDR1 and CDR2 sequences are LNHDA and SQIVND (reference sequence).

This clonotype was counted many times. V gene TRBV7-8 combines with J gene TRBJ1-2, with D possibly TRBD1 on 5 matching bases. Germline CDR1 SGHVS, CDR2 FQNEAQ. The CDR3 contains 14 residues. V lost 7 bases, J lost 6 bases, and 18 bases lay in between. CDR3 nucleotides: TGTGCCAGCACCGATAGGCGGGGCAGTAATGGCTACACCTTC. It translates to CASTDRRGSNGYTF.

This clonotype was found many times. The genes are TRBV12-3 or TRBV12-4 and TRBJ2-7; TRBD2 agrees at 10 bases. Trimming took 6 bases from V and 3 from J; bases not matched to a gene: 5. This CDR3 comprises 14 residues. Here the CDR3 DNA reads TGTGCCAGCAGACTTAGCGGGGGGAGCTACGAGCAGTACTTC. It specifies CASRLSGGSYEQYF.

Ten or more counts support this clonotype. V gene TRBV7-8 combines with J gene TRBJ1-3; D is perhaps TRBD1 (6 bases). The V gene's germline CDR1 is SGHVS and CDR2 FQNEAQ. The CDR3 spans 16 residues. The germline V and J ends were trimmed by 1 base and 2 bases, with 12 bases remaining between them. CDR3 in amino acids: CASSLVGGWTGNTIYF. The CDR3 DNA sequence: TGTGCCAGCAGCTTAGTGGGGGGCTGGACTGGAAACACCATATATTTT.

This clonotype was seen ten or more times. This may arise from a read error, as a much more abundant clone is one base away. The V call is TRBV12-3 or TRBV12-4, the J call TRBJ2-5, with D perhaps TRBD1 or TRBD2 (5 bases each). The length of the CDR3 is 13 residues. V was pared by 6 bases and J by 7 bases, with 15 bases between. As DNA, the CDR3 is TGTGCCAGCAGCACAGTGGATGGGGGGACCCAGTACTTC. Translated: CASSTVDGGTQYF.

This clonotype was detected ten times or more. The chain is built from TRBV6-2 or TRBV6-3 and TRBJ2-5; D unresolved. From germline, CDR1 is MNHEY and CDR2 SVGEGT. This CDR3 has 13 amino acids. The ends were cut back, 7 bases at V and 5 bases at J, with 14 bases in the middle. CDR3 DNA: TGTGCCAGCACCAAGAGGACGAGGGAGACCCAGTACTTC. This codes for CASTKRTRETQYF.

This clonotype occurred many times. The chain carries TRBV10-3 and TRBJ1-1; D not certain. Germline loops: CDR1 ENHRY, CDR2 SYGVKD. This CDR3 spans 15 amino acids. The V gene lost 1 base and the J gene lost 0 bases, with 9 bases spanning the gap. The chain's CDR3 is CAISEFGEMNTEAFF. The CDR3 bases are TGTGCCATCAGTGAGTTTGGAGAAATGAACACTGAAGCTTTCTTT.

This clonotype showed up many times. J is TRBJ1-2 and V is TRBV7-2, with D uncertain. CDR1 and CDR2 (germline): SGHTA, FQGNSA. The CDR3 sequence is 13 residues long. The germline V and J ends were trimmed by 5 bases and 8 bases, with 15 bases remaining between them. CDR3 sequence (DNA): TGTGCCAGCAGCAGATTGCCCCGGGAAGGCTACACCTTC. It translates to CASSRLPREGYTF. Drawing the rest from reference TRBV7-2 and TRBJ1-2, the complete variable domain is GAGVSQSPSNKVTEKGKDVELRCDPISGHTALYWYRQSLGQGLEFLIYFQGNSAPDKSGLPSDRFSAERTGGSVSTLTIQRTQQEDSAVYLCASSRLPREGYTFGSGTRLTVV.

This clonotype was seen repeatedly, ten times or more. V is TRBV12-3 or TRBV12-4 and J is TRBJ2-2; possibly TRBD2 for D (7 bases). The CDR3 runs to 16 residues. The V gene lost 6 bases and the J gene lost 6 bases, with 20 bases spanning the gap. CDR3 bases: TGTGCCAGCAGGGGGTGGAGGGGGAGGGCCTCCGGGGAGCTGTTTTTT. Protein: CASRGWRGRASGELFF.

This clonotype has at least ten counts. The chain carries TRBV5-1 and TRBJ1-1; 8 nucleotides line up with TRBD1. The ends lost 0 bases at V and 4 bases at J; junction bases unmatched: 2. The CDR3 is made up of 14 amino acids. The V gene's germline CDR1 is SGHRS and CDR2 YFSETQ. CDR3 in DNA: TGCGCCAGCAGCTTGGGTGACAGGGGCACTGAAGCTTTCTTT. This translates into CASSLGDRGTEAFF.

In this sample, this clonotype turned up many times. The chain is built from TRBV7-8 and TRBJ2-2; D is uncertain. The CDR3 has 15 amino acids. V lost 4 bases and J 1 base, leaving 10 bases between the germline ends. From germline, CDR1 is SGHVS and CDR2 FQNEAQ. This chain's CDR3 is CASSSSTQNTGELFF. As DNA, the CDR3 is TGTGCCAGCAGCTCCTCGACTCAGAACACCGGGGAGCTGTTTTTT.

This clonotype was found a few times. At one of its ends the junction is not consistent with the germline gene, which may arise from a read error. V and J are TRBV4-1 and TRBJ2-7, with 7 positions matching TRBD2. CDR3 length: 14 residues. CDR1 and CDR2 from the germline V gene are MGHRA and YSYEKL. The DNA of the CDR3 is TGCGCCAGCAGTGAAAGGGACTACACTTACGAGCGGTACTTC. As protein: CASSERDYTYERYF.

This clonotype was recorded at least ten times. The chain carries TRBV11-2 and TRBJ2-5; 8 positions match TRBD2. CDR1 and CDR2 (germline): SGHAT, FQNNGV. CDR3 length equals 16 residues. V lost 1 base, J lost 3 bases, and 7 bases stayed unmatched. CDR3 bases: TGTGCCAGCAGCTTAGGAACCAGCGGGGGAAAAGAGACCCAGTACTTC. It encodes CASSLGTSGGKETQYF.

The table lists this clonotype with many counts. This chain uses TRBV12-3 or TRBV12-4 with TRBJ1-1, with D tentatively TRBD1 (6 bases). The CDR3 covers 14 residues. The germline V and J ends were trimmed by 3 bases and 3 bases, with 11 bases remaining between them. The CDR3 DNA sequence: TGTGCCAGCAGTTTTTATCGGACAGACACTGAAGCTTTCTTT. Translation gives CASSFYRTDTEAFF.

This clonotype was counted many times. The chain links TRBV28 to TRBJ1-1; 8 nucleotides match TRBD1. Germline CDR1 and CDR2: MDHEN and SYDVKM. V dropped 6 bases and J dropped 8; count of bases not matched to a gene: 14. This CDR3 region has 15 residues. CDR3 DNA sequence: TGTGCCAGCAGGACGACCGGGACAGGCAAGAGGGAAGCTTTCTTT. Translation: CASRTTGTGKREAFF.

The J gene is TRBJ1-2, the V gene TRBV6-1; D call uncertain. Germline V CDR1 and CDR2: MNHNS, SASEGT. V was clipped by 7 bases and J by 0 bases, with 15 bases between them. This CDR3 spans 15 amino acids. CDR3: CASTISPWPNYGYTF. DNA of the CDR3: TGTGCCAGCACCATTTCACCATGGCCTAACTATGGCTACACCTTC.

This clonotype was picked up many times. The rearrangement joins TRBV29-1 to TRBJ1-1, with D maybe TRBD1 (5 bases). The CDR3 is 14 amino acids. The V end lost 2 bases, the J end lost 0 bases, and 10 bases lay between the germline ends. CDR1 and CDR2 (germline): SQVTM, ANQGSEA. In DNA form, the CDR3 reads TGCAGCGTTGAACGACCAGGGATGAACACTGAAGCTTTCTTT. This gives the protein CSVERPGMNTEAFF.

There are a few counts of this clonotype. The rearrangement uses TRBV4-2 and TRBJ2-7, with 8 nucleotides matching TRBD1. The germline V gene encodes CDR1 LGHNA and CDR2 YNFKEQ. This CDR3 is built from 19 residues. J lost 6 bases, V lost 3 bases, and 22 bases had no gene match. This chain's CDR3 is CASSQTHLGQGSFLGEQYF. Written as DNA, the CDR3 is TGTGCCAGCAGCCAGACCCACCTCGGACAGGGAAGCTTTTTGGGCGAGCAGTACTTC.

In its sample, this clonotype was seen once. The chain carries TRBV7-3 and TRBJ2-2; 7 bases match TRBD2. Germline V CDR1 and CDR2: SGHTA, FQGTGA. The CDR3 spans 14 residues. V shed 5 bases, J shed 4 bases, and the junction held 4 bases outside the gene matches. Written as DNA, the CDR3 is TGTGCCAGCAGCATACTAGCGCCCACCGGGGAGCTGTTTTTT. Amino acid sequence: CASSILAPTGELFF. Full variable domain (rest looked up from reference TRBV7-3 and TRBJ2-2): GAGVSQTPSNKVTEKGKYVELRCDPISGHTALYWYRQSLGQGPEFLIYFQGTGAADDSGLPNDRFFAVRPEGSVSTLKIQRTERGDSAVYLCASSILAPTGELFFGEGSRLTVL.

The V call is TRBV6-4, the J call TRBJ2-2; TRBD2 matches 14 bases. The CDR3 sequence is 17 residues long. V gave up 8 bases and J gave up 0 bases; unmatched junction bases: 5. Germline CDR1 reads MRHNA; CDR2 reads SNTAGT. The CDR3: CASGLAGGSANTGELFF. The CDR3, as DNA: TGTGCCAGCGGACTAGCGGGGGGATCCGCGAACACCGGGGAGCTGTTTTTT.

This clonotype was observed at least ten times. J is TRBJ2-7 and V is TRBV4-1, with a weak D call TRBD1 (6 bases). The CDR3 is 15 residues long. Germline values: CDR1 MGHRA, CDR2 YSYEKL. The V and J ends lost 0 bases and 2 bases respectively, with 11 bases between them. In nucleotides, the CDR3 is TGCGCCAGCAGCCAAGATCGTCAGGGGCCCTACGAGCAGTACTTC. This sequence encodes CASSQDRQGPYEQYF.

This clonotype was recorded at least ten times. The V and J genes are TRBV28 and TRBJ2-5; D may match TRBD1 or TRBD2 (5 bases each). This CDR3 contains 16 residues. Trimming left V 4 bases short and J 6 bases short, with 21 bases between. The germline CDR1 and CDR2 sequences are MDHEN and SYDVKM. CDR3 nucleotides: TGTGCCAGCAGTTCGAACCCCGGGACCCTCGCCAAGACCCAGTACTTC. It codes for CASSSNPGTLAKTQYF. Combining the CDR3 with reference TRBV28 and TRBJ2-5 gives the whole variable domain DVKVTQSSRYLVKRTGEKVFLECVQDMDHENMFWYRQDPGLGLRLIYFSYDVKMKEKGDIPEGYSVSREKKERFSLILESASTNQTSMYLCASSSNPGTLAKTQYFGPGTRLLVL.

The DNA for the CDR3 is TGTGCCAGCAGTTCCGGGACTAGCGGGAGTACCTACGAGCAGTACTTC. Its protein product is CASSSGTSGSTYEQYF. The chain uses TRBV12-3 or TRBV12-4 and TRBJ2-7; 14 bases line up with TRBD2. J gave up 2 bases and V 4 bases, and 4 bases lay outside the gene matches. This CDR3 has 16 amino acids.

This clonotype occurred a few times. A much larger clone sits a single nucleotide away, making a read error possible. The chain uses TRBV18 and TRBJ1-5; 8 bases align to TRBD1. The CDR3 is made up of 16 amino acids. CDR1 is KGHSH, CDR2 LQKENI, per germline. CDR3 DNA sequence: TGTGCCAGCTCACCGACAGGGGCAGAGGCCAATCGGCCCCAGCATTTT. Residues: CASSPTGAEANRPQHF. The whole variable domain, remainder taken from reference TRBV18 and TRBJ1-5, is NAGVMQNPRHLVRRRGQEARLRCSPMKGHSHVYWYRQLPEEGLKFMVYLQKENIIDESGMPKERFSAEFPKEGPSILRIQQVVRGDSAAYFCASSPTGAEANRPQHFGDGTRLSIL.

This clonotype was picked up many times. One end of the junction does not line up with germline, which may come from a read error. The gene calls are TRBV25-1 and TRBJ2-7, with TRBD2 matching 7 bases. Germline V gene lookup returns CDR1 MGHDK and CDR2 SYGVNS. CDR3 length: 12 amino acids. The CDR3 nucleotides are TGTGCCAGCAGTGCTAGCGGCGACGAGCAGTGCTTC. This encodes CASSASGDEQCF.